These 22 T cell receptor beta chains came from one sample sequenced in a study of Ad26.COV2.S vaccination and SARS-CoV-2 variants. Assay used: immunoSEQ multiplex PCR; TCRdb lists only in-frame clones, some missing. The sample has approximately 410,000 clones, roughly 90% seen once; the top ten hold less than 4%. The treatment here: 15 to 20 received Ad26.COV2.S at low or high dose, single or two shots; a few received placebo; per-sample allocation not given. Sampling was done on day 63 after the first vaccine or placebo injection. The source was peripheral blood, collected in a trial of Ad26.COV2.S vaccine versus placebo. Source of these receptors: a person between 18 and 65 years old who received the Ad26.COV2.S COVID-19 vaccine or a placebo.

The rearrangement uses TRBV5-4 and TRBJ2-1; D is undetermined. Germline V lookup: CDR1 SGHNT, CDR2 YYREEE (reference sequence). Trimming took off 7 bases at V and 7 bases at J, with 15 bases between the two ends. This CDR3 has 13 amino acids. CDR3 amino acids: CASRTGNGNEQFF. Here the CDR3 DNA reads TGTGCCAGCCGGACGGGTAATGGGAATGAGCAGTTCTTC.

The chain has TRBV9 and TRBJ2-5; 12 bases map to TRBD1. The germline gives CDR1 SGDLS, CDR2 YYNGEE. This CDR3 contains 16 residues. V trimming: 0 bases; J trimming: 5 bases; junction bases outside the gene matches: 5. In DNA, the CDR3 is TGTGCCAGCAGCGTAGGGGGACAGGGGGCGAGGGAGACCCAGTACTTC. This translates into CASSVGGQGARETQYF.

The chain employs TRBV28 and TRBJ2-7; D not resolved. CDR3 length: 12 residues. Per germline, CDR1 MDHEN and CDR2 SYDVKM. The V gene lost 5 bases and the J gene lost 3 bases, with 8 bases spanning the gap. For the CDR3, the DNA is TGTGCCAGCAGTGGGCCCATCTACGAGCAGTACTTC. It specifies CASSGPIYEQYF.

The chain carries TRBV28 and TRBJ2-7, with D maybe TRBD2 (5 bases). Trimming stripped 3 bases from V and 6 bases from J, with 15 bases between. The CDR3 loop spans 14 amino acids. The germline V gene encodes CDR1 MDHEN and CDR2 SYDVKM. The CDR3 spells CASSFRPSGLEQYF. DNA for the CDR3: TGTGCCAGCAGTTTTCGGCCTAGTGGACTCGAGCAGTACTTC.

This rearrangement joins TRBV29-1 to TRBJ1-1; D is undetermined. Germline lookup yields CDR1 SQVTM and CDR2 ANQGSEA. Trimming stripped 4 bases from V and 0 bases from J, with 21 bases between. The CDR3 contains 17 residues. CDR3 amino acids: CSVVVMTLLGMNTEAFF. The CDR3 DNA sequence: TGCAGCGTTGTGGTTATGACCCTCTTGGGCATGAACACTGAAGCTTTCTTT.

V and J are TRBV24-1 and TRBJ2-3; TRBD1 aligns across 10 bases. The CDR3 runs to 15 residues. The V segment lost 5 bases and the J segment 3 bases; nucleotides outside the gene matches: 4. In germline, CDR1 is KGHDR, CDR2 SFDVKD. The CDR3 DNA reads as TGTGCCACCAGTGCAACGGGACAGGGGACAGATACGCAGTATTTT. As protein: CATSATGQGTDTQYF.

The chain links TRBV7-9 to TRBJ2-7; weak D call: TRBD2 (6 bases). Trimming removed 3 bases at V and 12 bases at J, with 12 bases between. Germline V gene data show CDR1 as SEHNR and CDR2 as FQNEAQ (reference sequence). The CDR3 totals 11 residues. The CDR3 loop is CASSFGDWVYF. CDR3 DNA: TGTGCCAGCAGCTTTGGGGACTGGGTGTACTTC.

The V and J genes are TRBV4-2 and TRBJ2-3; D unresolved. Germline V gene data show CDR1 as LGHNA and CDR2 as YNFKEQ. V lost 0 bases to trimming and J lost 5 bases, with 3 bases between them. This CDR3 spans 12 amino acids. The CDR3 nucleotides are TGTGCCAGCAGCCAAGACGTAGATACGCAGTATTTT. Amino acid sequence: CASSQDVDTQYF.

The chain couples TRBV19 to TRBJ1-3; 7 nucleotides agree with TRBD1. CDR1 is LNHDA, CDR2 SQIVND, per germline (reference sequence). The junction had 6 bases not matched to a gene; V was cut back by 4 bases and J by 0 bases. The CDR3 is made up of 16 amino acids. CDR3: CASSSNRGDSGNTIYF. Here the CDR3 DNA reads TGTGCCAGTAGTAGCAACAGGGGCGACTCTGGAAACACCATATATTTT.

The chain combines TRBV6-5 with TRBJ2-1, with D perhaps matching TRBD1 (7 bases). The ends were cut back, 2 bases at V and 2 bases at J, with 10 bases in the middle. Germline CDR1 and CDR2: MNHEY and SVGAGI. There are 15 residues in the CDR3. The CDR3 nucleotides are TGTGCCAGCAGTTACACAGGGGAGGCCTACAATGAGCAGTTCTTC. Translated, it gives CASSYTGEAYNEQFF.

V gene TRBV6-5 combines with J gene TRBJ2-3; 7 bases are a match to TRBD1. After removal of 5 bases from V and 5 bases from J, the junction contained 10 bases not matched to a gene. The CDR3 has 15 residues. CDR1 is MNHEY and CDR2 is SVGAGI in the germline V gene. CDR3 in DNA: TGTGCCAGCAGTCGTACAGGGGAAGGTATAGATACGCAGTATTTT. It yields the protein CASSRTGEGIDTQYF.

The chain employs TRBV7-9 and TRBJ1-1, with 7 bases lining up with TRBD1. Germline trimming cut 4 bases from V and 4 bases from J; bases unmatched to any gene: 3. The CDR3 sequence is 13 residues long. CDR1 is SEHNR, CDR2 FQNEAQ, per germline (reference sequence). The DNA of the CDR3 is TGTGCCAGCAGCTCACAGGGGAGCACTGAAGCTTTCTTT. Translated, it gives CASSSQGSTEAFF.

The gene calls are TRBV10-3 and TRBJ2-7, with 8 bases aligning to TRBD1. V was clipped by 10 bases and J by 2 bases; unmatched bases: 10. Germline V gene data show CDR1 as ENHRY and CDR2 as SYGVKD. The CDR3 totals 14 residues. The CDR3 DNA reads TGTGCCACATCGACAGGGGTACTCACCTACGAGCAGTACTTC. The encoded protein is CATSTGVLTYEQYF.

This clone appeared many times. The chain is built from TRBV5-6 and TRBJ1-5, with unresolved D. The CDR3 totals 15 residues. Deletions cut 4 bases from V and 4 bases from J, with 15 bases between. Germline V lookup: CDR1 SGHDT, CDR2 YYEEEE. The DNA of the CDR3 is TGTGCCAGCAGCGCCGGGCCTGGCGGTAATCAGCCCCAGCATTTT. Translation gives CASSAGPGGNQPQHF.

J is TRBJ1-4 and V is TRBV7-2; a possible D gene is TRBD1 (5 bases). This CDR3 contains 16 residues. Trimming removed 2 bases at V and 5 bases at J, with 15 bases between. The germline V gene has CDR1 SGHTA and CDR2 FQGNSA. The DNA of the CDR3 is TGTGCCAGCAGCTTATGGGGCGGGGGGGTCAATGAAAAACTGTTTTTT. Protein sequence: CASSLWGGGVNEKLFF.

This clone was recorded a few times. CDR3 amino acids: CASAGTGNYEQYF. The DNA of the CDR3 is TGTGCCAGCGCCGGGACAGGGAATTACGAGCAGTACTTC. The gene calls are TRBV7-8 and TRBJ2-7; 9 bases are shared with TRBD1. Per the germline V gene, CDR1 is SGHVS and CDR2 is FQNEAQ. The length of the CDR3 is 13 residues. Losses at the gene ends were 8 bases for V and 4 bases for J; bases not matched to a gene: 6.

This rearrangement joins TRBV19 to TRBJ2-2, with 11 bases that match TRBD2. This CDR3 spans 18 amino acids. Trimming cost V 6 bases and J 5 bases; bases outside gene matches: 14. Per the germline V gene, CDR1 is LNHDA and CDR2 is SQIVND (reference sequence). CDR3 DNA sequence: TGTGCCAGTAGCCGAACCCTGGGACTAGCGGCGTTGACCGGGGAGCTGTTTTTT. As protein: CASSRTLGLAALTGELFF.

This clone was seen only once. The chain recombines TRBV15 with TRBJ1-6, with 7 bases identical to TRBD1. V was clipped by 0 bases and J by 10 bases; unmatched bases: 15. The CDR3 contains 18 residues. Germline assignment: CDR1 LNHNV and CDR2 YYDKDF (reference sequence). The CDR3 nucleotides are TGTGCCACCAGCAGAGATTCTCAAAGCTTGACAGGGTCATCACCCCTCCACTTT. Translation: CATSRDSQSLTGSSPLHF.

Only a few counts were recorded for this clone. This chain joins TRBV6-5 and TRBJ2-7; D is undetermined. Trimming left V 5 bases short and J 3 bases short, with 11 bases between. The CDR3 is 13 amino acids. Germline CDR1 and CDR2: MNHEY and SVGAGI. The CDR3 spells CASSPLAVYEQYF. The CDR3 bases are TGTGCCAGCAGTCCCCTGGCCGTCTACGAGCAGTACTTC.

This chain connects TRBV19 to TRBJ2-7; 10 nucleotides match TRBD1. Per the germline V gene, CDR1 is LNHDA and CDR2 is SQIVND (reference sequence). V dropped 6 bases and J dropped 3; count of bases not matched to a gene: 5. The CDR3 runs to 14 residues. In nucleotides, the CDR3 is TGTGCCAGTAGCATCCGGGACAGGGGCTACGAGCAGTACTTC. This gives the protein CASSIRDRGYEQYF.

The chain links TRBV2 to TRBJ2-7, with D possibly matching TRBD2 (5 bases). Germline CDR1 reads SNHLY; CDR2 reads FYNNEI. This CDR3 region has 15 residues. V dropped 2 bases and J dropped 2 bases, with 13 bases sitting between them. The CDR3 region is CASSEWRLRTYEQYF. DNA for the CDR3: TGTGCCAGCAGTGAATGGAGGTTAAGGACCTACGAGCAGTACTTC.

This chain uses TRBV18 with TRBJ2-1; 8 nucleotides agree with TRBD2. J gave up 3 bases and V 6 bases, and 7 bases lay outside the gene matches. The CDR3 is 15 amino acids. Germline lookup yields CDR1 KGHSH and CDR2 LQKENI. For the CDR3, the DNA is TGTGCCAGCTCGAACCAGCGGGGGATCTACAATGAGCAGTTCTTC. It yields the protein CASSNQRGIYNEQFF.